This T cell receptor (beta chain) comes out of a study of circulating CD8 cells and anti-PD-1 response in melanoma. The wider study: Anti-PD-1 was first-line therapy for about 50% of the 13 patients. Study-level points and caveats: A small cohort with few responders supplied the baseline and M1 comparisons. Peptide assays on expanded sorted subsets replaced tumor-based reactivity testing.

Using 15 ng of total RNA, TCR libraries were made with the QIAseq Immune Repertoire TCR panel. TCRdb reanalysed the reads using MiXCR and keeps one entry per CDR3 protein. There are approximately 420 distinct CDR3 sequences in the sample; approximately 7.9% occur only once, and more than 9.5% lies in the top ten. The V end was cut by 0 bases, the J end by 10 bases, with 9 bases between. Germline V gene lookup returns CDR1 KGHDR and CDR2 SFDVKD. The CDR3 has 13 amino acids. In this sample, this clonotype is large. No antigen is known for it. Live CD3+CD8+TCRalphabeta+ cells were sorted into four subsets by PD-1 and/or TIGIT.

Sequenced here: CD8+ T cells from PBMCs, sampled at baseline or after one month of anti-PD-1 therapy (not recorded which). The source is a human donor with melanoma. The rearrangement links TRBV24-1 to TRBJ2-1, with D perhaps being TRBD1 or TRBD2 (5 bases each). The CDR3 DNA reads TGTGCCACCAGTGATTTGCACGGGGACGAGCAGTTCTTC. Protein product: CATSDLHGDEQFF.